A selection of T cell receptor beta chains follows, all from one sample in a study of Graves' ophthalmopathy and Graves' hyperthyroidism. TCRdb called the multiplex PCR reads again in MiXCR, with one record for every CDR3 protein. This sample has more than 1,000,000 distinct CDR3 sequences, with about 38% found just once. Material for sequencing was peripheral blood or thyroid tissue (not recorded which). The source of these receptors is an adult man with Graves' hyperthyroidism. Each CDR3 is given with its conserved first and last residue. Fields, in order: D gene, J gene, clone size, V gene, CDR3 protein, CDR3 DNA. The D gene is left open where the match is weak. Clone size is not always given. Where it is, it says once, few, many or a class for expanded clones.

d_gene: TRBD1
j_gene: TRBJ2-7
abundance: -
v_gene: TRBV10-3
CDR3aa: CAISRQGVEQYF
CDR3nt: TGTGCCATCAGCAGACAGGGGGTCGAGCAGTACTTC

d_gene: TRBD2
j_gene: TRBJ2-5
abundance: -
v_gene: TRBV20-1
CDR3aa: CSARPGGKETQYF
CDR3nt: TGCAGTGCTAGACCCGGGGGGAAAGAGACCCAGTACTTC

d_gene: -
j_gene: TRBJ1-1
abundance: -
v_gene: TRBV4-2
CDR3aa: CASSQATRGARFMNTEAFF
CDR3nt: TGTGCCAGCAGCCAAGCTACCCGGGGGGCTAGATTTATGAACACTGAAGCTTTCTTT

d_gene: -
j_gene: TRBJ2-7
abundance: -
v_gene: TRBV29-1
CDR3aa: CSGVRGGSGHEQYF
CDR3nt: TGCAGCGGCGTTCGAGGGGGAAGCGGCCACGAGCAGTACTTC

d_gene: -
j_gene: TRBJ2-7
abundance: -
v_gene: TRBV2
CDR3aa: CASRKMINSYEQYF
CDR3nt: TGTGCCAGCAGGAAAATGATAAACTCCTACGAGCAGTACTTC

d_gene: -
j_gene: TRBJ2-5
abundance: few
v_gene: TRBV20-1
CDR3aa: CSGETQYF
CDR3nt: TGCAGTGGGGAGACCCAGTACTTC

d_gene: -
j_gene: TRBJ1-5
abundance: many
v_gene: TRBV9
CDR3aa: CASSVGVTPNQPQHF
CDR3nt: TGTGCCAGCAGCGTAGGAGTCACCCCCAATCAGCCCCAGCATTTT

d_gene: -
j_gene: TRBJ2-7
abundance: -
v_gene: TRBV20-1
CDR3aa: CSARESYSYEQYF
CDR3nt: TGCAGTGCTAGGGAGAGCTACTCCTACGAGCAGTACTTC

d_gene: -
j_gene: TRBJ1-4
abundance: many
v_gene: TRBV29-1
CDR3aa: CSAVSTAAASNEKLFF
CDR3nt: TGCAGCGCCGTTTCCACCGCAGCGGCTTCTAATGAAAAACTGTTTTTT

d_gene: -
j_gene: TRBJ2-5
abundance: -
v_gene: TRBV12-3/TRBV12-4
CDR3aa: CASRLDRTQETQYF
CDR3nt: TGTGCCAGCAGACTCGACAGAACGCAAGAGACCCAGTACTTC

d_gene: -
j_gene: TRBJ2-5
abundance: -
v_gene: TRBV15
CDR3aa: CAASSLGPGETQYF
CDR3nt: TGTGCCGCCAGCAGCTTGGGCCCGGGAGAGACCCAGTACTTC

d_gene: -
j_gene: TRBJ2-2
abundance: -
v_gene: TRBV30
CDR3aa: CAWTQAGSGELFF
CDR3nt: TGTGCCTGGACTCAAGCAGGGTCCGGGGAGCTGTTTTTT

d_gene: TRBD1
j_gene: TRBJ1-1
abundance: -
v_gene: TRBV9
CDR3aa: CASSPRQGMGTEAFF
CDR3nt: TGTGCCAGCAGCCCTAGACAGGGGATGGGCACTGAAGCTTTCTTT